These T cell receptor beta chains were read from a single sample in a study of cytomegalovirus exposure and HLA in healthy donors. The protocol was immunoSEQ multiplex PCR, while the TCRdb copy is restricted to in-frame clones and leaves out a portion. This repertoire shows roughly 60,000 clones, roughly 70% found once; its top ten account for approximately 20%. Sequenced sample: PBMCs. Receptors originate from a woman aged 55-75 years in good health and CMV-seropositive. The CDR3 runs from the conserved cysteine through the conserved F or W. Each record gives: J gene, clone size, V gene, D gene, CDR3 DNA, CDR3 protein. A D gene is named only where the DNA matches it firmly. Size is omitted from some rows. Given values are once, few, many or a class for expanded clones.

j_call: TRBJ1-3; clone_size: .; v_call: TRBV7-9; d_call: .; cdr3_nt: TGTGCCAGCGGCATAGGAAACACCATATATTTT; cdr3_aa: CASGIGNTIYF
j_call: TRBJ1-1; clone_size: .; v_call: TRBV5-1; d_call: .; cdr3_nt: TGCGCCAGCAGCTTCGTAGGGGCCGGCACTGAAGCTTTCTTT; cdr3_aa: CASSFVGAGTEAFF
j_call: TRBJ1-2; clone_size: .; v_call: TRBV7-2; d_call: TRBD1; cdr3_nt: TGTGCCAGCAGCTTAGGGTCAGGGGGCGGCTATGGCTACACCTTC; cdr3_aa: CASSLGSGGGYGYTF
j_call: TRBJ2-1; clone_size: .; v_call: TRBV5-1; d_call: .; cdr3_nt: TGCGCCACCACGACCACAGGCTCTTCCTACAATGAGCAGTTCTTC; cdr3_aa: CATTTTGSSYNEQFF
j_call: TRBJ2-5; clone_size: once; v_call: TRBV5-1; d_call: .; cdr3_nt: TGCGCCAGCAGCTTGCAGGGCACCCTTGTTGCGGAGACCCAGTACTTC; cdr3_aa: CASSLQGTLVAETQYF
j_call: TRBJ2-1; clone_size: few; v_call: TRBV4-1; d_call: .; cdr3_nt: TGCGCCAGCAGCCAAGTCGCCGGGGATGAGCAGTTCTTC; cdr3_aa: CASSQVAGDEQFF
j_call: TRBJ1-2; clone_size: .; v_call: TRBV5-1; d_call: .; cdr3_nt: TGCGCCAGCAGGGAGGGCGGGGATGGCTATGGCTACACCTTC; cdr3_aa: CASREGGDGYGYTF
j_call: TRBJ1-1; clone_size: few; v_call: TRBV4-1; d_call: .; cdr3_nt: TGTGCCAGCAGCCCACCTGGAGGGACGGTGAACACTGAAGCTTTCTTT; cdr3_aa: CASSPPGGTVNTEAFF
j_call: TRBJ2-2; clone_size: .; v_call: TRBV10-3; d_call: .; cdr3_nt: TGTGCCATCACTGATCCCGGGGTTTTCACCGGGGAGCTGTTTTTT; cdr3_aa: CAITDPGVFTGELFF
j_call: TRBJ2-7; clone_size: .; v_call: TRBV7-2; d_call: TRBD1; cdr3_nt: TGTGCCAGCAGCCGATTACAGGGGCGCTACGAGCAGTACTTC; cdr3_aa: CASSRLQGRYEQYF
j_call: TRBJ1-1; clone_size: few; v_call: TRBV5-1; d_call: .; cdr3_nt: TGCGCCAGCAGTTCGACGGGGGCGGGAGGAGCTTTCTTT; cdr3_aa: CASSSTGAGGAFF
j_call: TRBJ2-3; clone_size: .; v_call: TRBV11-2; d_call: .; cdr3_nt: TGTGCCAGCAGCTTAGTCTCGGTTTCAGGTGAAGATACGCAGTATTTT; cdr3_aa: CASSLVSVSGEDTQYF
j_call: TRBJ1-2; clone_size: .; v_call: TRBV10-3; d_call: .; cdr3_nt: TGTGCCATCAGTGGGGCAGGGTCTAACTATGGCTACACCTTC; cdr3_aa: CAISGAGSNYGYTF
j_call: TRBJ1-2; clone_size: once; v_call: TRBV7-2; d_call: TRBD1; cdr3_nt: TGTGCCAGCAGCCCGGGACAGTATGAAGGCTACACCTTC; cdr3_aa: CASSPGQYEGYTF